The clone carrying this T cell receptor beta chain has just one count. In the source study's methods: Estimation of nucleated cell counts relied on the amplification of reference gene primers. Profiling relied on immunoSEQ multiplex PCR, and the TCRdb table lists in-frame clones only, not all of them. V, J and clone size reflect that table, while D and trimming were determined from the DNA. The sample lists about 45,000 clones; 87% were seen once. The source of the sample is a study of blood T cell repertoires in COVID-19. At the level of the study: The United States, Italy and Spain were the sources of the acute and convalescent COVID-19 samples. Sample material is recorded as cDNA or gDNA derived from T cells, B-cell-depleted T cells, or PBMCs.

CDR1 and CDR2 from the germline V gene are SGHRS and YFSETQ. The V and J ends lost 2 bases and 3 bases, in that order; junction bases with no gene match: 7. This CDR3 region has 15 residues. This sequence joins TRBV5-1 and TRBJ1-1; 7 nucleotides agree with TRBD1. Material: peripheral blood. This receptor was obtained from a woman aged 80 or older in a cohort sampled during active or convalescent COVID-19. CDR3 sequence (DNA): TGCGCCAGCAGCTTAGCGACAGGGTTGTACACTGAAGCTTTCTTT. Its translation: CASSLATGLYTEAFF.